This T cell receptor (beta chain) was documented in a study of blood T cell repertoires in COVID-19. The wider study: Material from acute and convalescent COVID-19 was sourced from the United States, Italy and Spain. The cDNA or gDNA used as material had been derived from T cells, B-cell-depleted T cells, or PBMCs.

The CDR3 spans 14 residues. Germline-derived CDR1 and CDR2 are SGHTA and FQGTGA. Trimming removed 0 bases at V and 2 bases at J, with 4 bases between. The authors' processing: Cell counts per sample came from amplifying reference gene primers. The protocol was immunoSEQ multiplex PCR, while the TCRdb copy is restricted to in-frame clones and leaves out a portion. The V and J calls and clone size are taken from that table; D and trimming were inferred from the DNA. The sample has about 110,000 clones; 80% to 85% are singletons. This clone was seen just once. Material for sequencing was peripheral blood. The chain uses TRBV7-3 and TRBJ2-2; D not resolved. This TCR derives from a woman aged 70-85 years with acute or convalescent COVID-19. The CDR3 here is CASSLTANTGELFF. The CDR3, as DNA: TGTGCCAGCAGCTTAACGGCTAACACCGGGGAGCTGTTTTTT. The full variable domain, completed using reference TRBV7-3 and TRBJ2-2, is GAGVSQTPSNKVTEKGKYVELRCDPISGHTALYWYRQSLGQGPEFLIYFQGTGAADDSGLPNDRFFAVRPEGSVSTLKIQRTERGDSAVYLCASSLTANTGELFFGEGSRLTVL.